This TCR beta chain was observed in a study of cytomegalovirus exposure and HLA in healthy donors. Overall study: Later analysis reported that the approximately 120 validation repertoires shared the platform of the 650 to 700 first-cohort repertoires. Study results and limitations: Testing in vitro showed a few CMV-associated chains specific for CMV antigens.

V was shortened by 6 bases and J by 5 bases, with 19 bases between the two germline ends. The CDR3 spans 15 residues. The germline V gene has CDR1 SNHLY and CDR2 FYNNEI. This clone was found a few times. Its specificity is unknown. Assay used: immunoSEQ multiplex PCR; TCRdb lists only in-frame clones, some missing. The data show 200,000 or so clones, with more than 75% seen just once and roughly 7% held by the top ten. This TCR came from a man in his late teens or twenties in good health and CMV-seropositive. Sample: PBMCs. The chain links TRBV2 to TRBJ2-5; D is perhaps TRBD2 (6 bases). CDR3 loop: CASSQIGGPRETQYF. Written as DNA, the CDR3 is TGTGCCAGCAGCCAAATCGGGGGTCCTAGGGAGACCCAGTACTTC.